The next 5 T cell receptor beta chains were all read from a single sample in a study of regulatory T cells in long-lasting Graves disease. Through Arm-PCR of CDR3 regions and iRepertoire HTBI primers, TCR beta libraries were built. A single record per CDR3 protein comes from TCRdb applying MiXCR to the multiplex PCR reads. The table has almost 350,000 distinct CDR3 sequences, roughly 21% seen once; the top ten hold less than 30%. Described time point: persistent/refractory GD, antithyroid drugs over 5 years with positive TRAb. There was RNA extracted from PBMCs, and the TCR library was made from it. Here the sequenced sample was peripheral blood mononuclear cells (PBMCs), taken when the disease was refractory, from a patient treated with antithyroid drugs. These receptors were taken from a female donor with Graves disease.

This clonotype was counted a few times. The chain has TRBV7-6 and TRBJ2-7; D ambiguous. The V end was cut by 4 bases, the J end by 3 bases, with 10 bases between. Germline CDR1 and CDR2: SGHVS and FNYEAQ. The CDR3 spans 13 residues. The CDR3 bases are TGTGCCAGCAGCTCATTATTACACTACGAGCAGTACTTC. Translated: CASSSLLHYEQYF.

This chain links TRBV10-3 with TRBJ1-3, with a tentative D call TRBD1 (6 bases). The germline V gene has CDR1 ENHRY and CDR2 SYGVKD. The length of the CDR3 is 14 residues. V was pared by 8 bases and J by 0 bases, with 11 bases between. The CDR3 spells CAIGQTSSGNTIYF. The DNA of the CDR3 is TGTGCCATCGGACAGACCAGCTCTGGAAACACCATATATTTT.

This clonotype was recorded many times. The chain carries TRBV28 and TRBJ1-2; 10 bases match TRBD1. This CDR3 comprises 15 residues. V was clipped by 6 bases and J by 3 bases; unmatched bases: 7. Germline V gene sequence: CDR1 MDHEN, CDR2 SYDVKM. CDR3 residues: CASRGTGVWDYGYTF. The CDR3 DNA sequence: TGTGCCAGCAGAGGGACAGGGGTTTGGGACTATGGCTACACCTTC.

This clonotype was seen only a few times. V gene TRBV18 combines with J gene TRBJ2-7; the D is unclear. The CDR3 totals 15 residues. Deletions cut 0 bases from V and 5 bases from J, with 14 bases between. In germline, CDR1 is KGHSH, CDR2 LQKENI. CDR3 bases: TGTGCCAGCTCACCACCGTCCGTACTTCTCGACGAGCAGTACTTC. This translates into CASSPPSVLLDEQYF.

This clonotype was detected only a few times. The rearrangement uses TRBV7-9 and TRBJ2-5, with D possibly matching TRBD2 (6 bases). Germline CDR1 is SEHNR and CDR2 is FQNEAQ (reference sequence). The CDR3 sequence is 17 residues long. Trimming removed 2 bases at V and 4 bases at J, with 20 bases between. The CDR3 DNA reads as TGTGCCAGCAGCTTAAACCTTTTCCGGGACGGGAGAGAGACCCAGTACTTC. It encodes CASSLNLFRDGRETQYF.